The present TCR beta chain was sequenced within a study of chemoradiotherapy in HPV16-positive cancers. Findings of the study overall: Only a couple of HPV16-positive patients supplied the functional HPV-specificity definition. Candidate HPV-specific clones and E7-related TCR motifs grew in tumor during treatment.

Measured with immunoSEQ multiplex PCR; TCRdb has only the in-frame clones, and not every one. The sample carries about 5,700 clones, approximately 90% recorded once. The CDR3 totals 16 residues. Trimming left V 2 bases short and J 7 bases short, with 17 bases between. Germline assignment: CDR1 MGHRA and CDR2 YSYEKL. On this clone itself: Its antigen remains unidentified.

The chain combines TRBV4-1 with TRBJ2-2, with D possibly being TRBD1 or TRBD2 (6 bases each). The receptor comes from a human donor with HPV-associated anogenital cancer. The sample here was blood, taken from a patient who underwent chemoradiotherapy. The chain's CDR3 is CASSQWVGGMDGELFF. CDR3 bases: TGCGCCAGCAGCCAATGGGTCGGGGGCATGGACGGGGAGCTGTTTTTT.